This T cell receptor (beta chain) came from a study of shared clonotypes between healthy human individuals. The repertoire was sequenced with immunoSEQ multiplex PCR; TCRdb's copy has only in-frame clones and lacks some. The sample lists some 1.5 million clones; 95% to 99% were seen once. Looked up from germline, CDR1 is LNHNV and CDR2 is YYDKDF (reference sequence). The CDR3 has 11 amino acids. V lost 0 bases, J lost 5 bases, and 1 base lay in between. This chain connects TRBV15 to TRBJ1-1, with D hard to call. The sample taken for sequencing was naive CD4+ T cells sorted from blood. The subset denotes: CD45RA+ positively selected. The TCR originated in a man aged 25 to 40 in good health. The CDR3: CATSRETEAFF. As DNA, the CDR3 is TGTGCCACCAGCAGAGAGACTGAAGCTTTCTTT.